This T cell receptor beta chain emerged from a study of T cell responses to AZD1222 COVID-19 vaccine. Assay: immunoSEQ multiplex PCR; the TCRdb copy retains only in-frame clones and omits some. The data show around 31,000 clones, just over 90% seen once. Looked up from germline, CDR1 is SGHNT and CDR2 is YENEEA. The CDR3 totals 12 residues. J lost 8 bases, V lost 6 bases, and 4 bases had no gene match. This chain links TRBV11-3 with TRBJ1-1; 9 positions agree with TRBD1. The TCR sequence derives from an adult in good health. The sequences come from peripheral blood, collected on day 0 of AZD1222 vaccination. The CDR3, as DNA: TGTGCCAGCAGATATGGGACAGGGGAAGCTTTCTTT. Its protein is CASRYGTGEAFF. The variable domain in full, with the rest retrieved from reference TRBV11-3 and TRBJ1-1, is EAGVVQSPRYKIIEKKQPVAFWCNPISGHNTLYWYLQNLGQGPELLIRYENEEAVDDSQLPKDRFSAERLKGVDSTLKIQPAELGDSAVYLCASRYGTGEAFFGQGTRLTVV.